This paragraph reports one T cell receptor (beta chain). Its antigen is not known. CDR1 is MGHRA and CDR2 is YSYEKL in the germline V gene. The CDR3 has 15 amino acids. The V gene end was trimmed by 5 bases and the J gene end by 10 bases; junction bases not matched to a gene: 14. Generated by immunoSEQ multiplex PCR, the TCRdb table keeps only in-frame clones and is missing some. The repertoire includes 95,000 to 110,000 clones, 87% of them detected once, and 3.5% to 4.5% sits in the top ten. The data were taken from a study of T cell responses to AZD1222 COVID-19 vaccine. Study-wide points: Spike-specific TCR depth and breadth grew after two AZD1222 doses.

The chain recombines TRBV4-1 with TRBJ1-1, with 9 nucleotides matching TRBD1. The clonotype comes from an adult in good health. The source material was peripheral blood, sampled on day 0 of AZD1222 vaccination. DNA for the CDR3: TGCGCCAGCAGCGAAACAGGGGGCCAGTTTCAATCAGCTTTCTTT. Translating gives CASSETGGQFQSAFF.